A selection of T cell receptor beta chains follows, all from one sample in a study of T cell responses to AZD1222 COVID-19 vaccine. Assay used: immunoSEQ multiplex PCR; TCRdb lists only in-frame clones, some missing. Of about 110,000 clones in the sample, 85% to 90% were seen once. The sequences come from peripheral blood, collected on day 0 of AZD1222 vaccination. All receptors come from an adult in good health. CDR3s include the opening cysteine and the closing phenylalanine or tryptophan. Fields, in order: J gene, D gene, V gene, clone size, CDR3 DNA, CDR3 protein. The D gene is left open where the match is weak. Some rows have no size entry. The others give once, few or many, or a class for an expanded clone.

TRBJ1-1	TRBD1	TRBV29-1	.	TGCAGCGCCCTCAGGGGGGAAACTGAAGCTTTCTTT	CSALRGETEAFF
TRBJ2-7	TRBD1	TRBV27	few	TGTGCCAGCAGTTTGAAGGGGGCCCCTACCTACGAGCAGTACTTC	CASSLKGAPTYEQYF
TRBJ2-7	.	TRBV19	once	TGTGCCAGTAGTATAGCAAGCAGCTCCTACGAGCAGTACTTC	CASSIASSSYEQYF
TRBJ2-2	.	TRBV6-2/TRBV6-3	.	TGTGCCAGCAGTGCACGCCGGACCAGGGACACCGGGGAGCTGTTTTTT	CASSARRTRDTGELFF
TRBJ2-3	TRBD2	TRBV7-6	.	TGTGCCAGCAGCTTAGTGGAGGCGGGACTACCTACCCAAGATACGCAGTATTTT	CASSLVEAGLPTQDTQYF
TRBJ1-2	.	TRBV21-1	.	TGTGCCAGCTTCGTAGGGGGCGTTGGCTACACCTTC	CASFVGGVGYTF
TRBJ1-3	.	TRBV14	.	TGTGCCAGCAGCTCAGCTGGGTTACAAGGAAGTTCTGGAAACACCATATATTTT	CASSSAGLQGSSGNTIYF
TRBJ2-7	.	TRBV28	.	TGTGCCAGCAGTTCCAGCTACGAGCAGTACTTC	CASSSSYEQYF
TRBJ2-5	.	TRBV30	.	TGTGCCTGGATGAGCCCTCGTAGAGAGACCCAGTACTTC	CAWMSPRRETQYF
TRBJ1-5	.	TRBV28	.	TGTGCCAGCGCGATCGGGTACAATCAGCCCCAGCATTTT	CASAIGYNQPQHF
TRBJ2-1	.	TRBV5-8	.	TGTGCCAGCAGCTTGTTACTGGAAGAGTTCTTC	CASSLLLEEFF
TRBJ2-5	.	TRBV14	few	TGTGCCAGCAGCCCGGACATCCGCGGTGGTGAGACCCAGTACTTC	CASSPDIRGGETQYF
TRBJ2-7	.	TRBV4-3	.	TGCGCCAGCAGCCAAGACAGGGCCCCAGGCTACGAGCAGTACTTC	CASSQDRAPGYEQYF
TRBJ2-2	.	TRBV24-1	.	TGTGCCACCAGTCCCACCCTGCGGGAGAACACCGGGGAGCTGTTTTTT	CATSPTLRENTGELFF
TRBJ2-1	.	TRBV9	.	TGTGCCAGCAGCGTAGCTTCGCGGACCTCCGGCAATGAGCAGTTCTTC	CASSVASRTSGNEQFF
TRBJ1-5	.	TRBV5-4	.	TGTGCCAGCAGCCTCGACAGTTCACAGCCCCAGCATTTT	CASSLDSSQPQHF
TRBJ1-5	TRBD1	TRBV28	once	TGTGCCAGCAGGACCGGGACAGGGCTTTACAATCAGCCCCAGCATTTT	CASRTGTGLYNQPQHF
TRBJ2-1	TRBD1	TRBV5-1	once	TGCGCCAGCAGCTTGTTGGGGACAGGGGTTGAGCAGTTCTTC	CASSLLGTGVEQFF
TRBJ2-5	.	TRBV19	.	TGTGCCAGTAGTATGGGCCGCGGCGGGACCCAGTACTTC	CASSMGRGGTQYF
TRBJ2-5	.	TRBV3-1/TRBV3-2	.	TGTGCCAGCATCTCATGGGAGGGGGACCAAGAGACCCAGTACTTC	CASISWEGDQETQYF
TRBJ1-2	TRBD1	TRBV19	once	TGTGCCAGTAGTGGACGGGACAGCTCGGGCTACACCTTC	CASSGRDSSGYTF
TRBJ2-7	TRBD1	TRBV9	.	TGTGCCAGCAGCGCTACAGGGGGCAACCCCTACGAGCAGTACTTC	CASSATGGNPYEQYF
TRBJ1-2	.	TRBV6-5	.	TGTGCCAGCAGTTACGGTGAGGGACTAGATTATGGCTACACCTTC	CASSYGEGLDYGYTF
TRBJ2-1	TRBD2	TRBV5-1	once	TGCGCCAGCAGCTCAGCCGGGACTAGCGGAGGGCCCTCCTACAATGAGCAGTTCTTC	CASSSAGTSGGPSYNEQFF
TRBJ1-1	.	TRBV27	few	TGTGCCAGCAGAAACAGGGCCAGCACTGAAGCTTTCTTT	CASRNRASTEAFF